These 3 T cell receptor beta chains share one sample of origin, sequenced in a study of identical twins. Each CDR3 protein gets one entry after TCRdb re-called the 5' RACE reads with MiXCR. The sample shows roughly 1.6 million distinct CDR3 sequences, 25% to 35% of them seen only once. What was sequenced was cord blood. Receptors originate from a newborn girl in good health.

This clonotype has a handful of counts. The CDR3 sequence: CASSPPGTGRNEQFF. Written as DNA, the CDR3 is TGTGCCAGCAGTCCTCCCGGGACAGGGCGCAATGAGCAGTTCTTC. The chain combines TRBV7-2 with TRBJ2-1; 9 nucleotides line up with TRBD1. Germline V gives CDR1 SGHTA, CDR2 FQGNSA. V gave up 6 bases and J gave up 6 bases; unmatched junction bases: 9. This CDR3 spans 15 amino acids.

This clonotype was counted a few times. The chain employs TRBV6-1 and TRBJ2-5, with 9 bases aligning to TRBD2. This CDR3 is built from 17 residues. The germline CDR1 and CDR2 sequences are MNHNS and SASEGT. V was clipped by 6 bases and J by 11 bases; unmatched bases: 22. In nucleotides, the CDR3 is TGTGCCAGCAGCTTTAGCGGGAGTCTCTTGGGCGGGCTGGAGCAGTACTTC. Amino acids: CASSFSGSLLGGLEQYF.

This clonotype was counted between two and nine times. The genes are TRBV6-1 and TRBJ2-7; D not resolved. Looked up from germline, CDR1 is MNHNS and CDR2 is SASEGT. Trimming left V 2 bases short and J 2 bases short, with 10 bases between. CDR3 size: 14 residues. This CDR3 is CASSERLPPYEQYF. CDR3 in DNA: TGTGCCAGCAGTGAAAGACTGCCACCCTACGAGCAGTACTTC.